Following are 10 T cell receptor beta chains from one sample sequenced in a study of T-cell reconstitution after alpha-beta-depleted transplantation in children. This sample's TCRbeta library carried unique molecular identifier barcodes. TCRdb ran MiXCR on the PCR reads and lists one entry per CDR3 protein. The sample includes about 350,000 distinct CDR3 sequences, 15% to 20% of them seen just once. The specimen was PBMCs, mostly from graft donor cells, collected 360 days after TCRalphabeta/CD19-depleted stem cell transplant. Receptors originate from a male patient between 2 and 15 years old who had a stem cell transplant for acute lymphoblastic leukemia, so the T cells may come from the graft donor.

This chain links TRBV7-9 with TRBJ2-1, with TRBD2 matching over 14 bases. With V trimmed by 1 base and J by 9 bases, 5 bases remained unmatched. The V gene's germline CDR1 is SEHNR and CDR2 FQNEAQ (reference sequence). The CDR3 consists of 16 residues. The CDR3 DNA follows: TGTGCCAGCAGCTTAGTTGTGGGACTAGCGGGAGTTGAGCAGTTCTTC. It specifies CASSLVVGLAGVEQFF. The entire variable domain, with the rest obtained from reference TRBV7-9 and TRBJ2-1, is as follows: DTGVSQNPRHKITKRGQNVTFRCDPISEHNRLYWYRQTLGQGPEFLTYFQNEAQLEKSRLLSDRFSAERPKGSFSTLEIQRTEQGDSAMYLCASSLVVGLAGVEQFFGPGTRLTVL.

The chain employs TRBV28 and TRBJ2-5; D is uncertain. The CDR3 has 15 residues. V was clipped by 2 bases and J by 5 bases, with 15 bases between them. CDR1 and CDR2 from the germline V gene are MDHEN and SYDVKM. The CDR3 coding sequence is TGTGCCAGCAGTTTAAGACGGCTTCCCTGGGAGACCCAGTACTTC. Amino acids: CASSLRRLPWETQYF. Based on the CDR3 plus reference TRBV28 and TRBJ2-5, the full variable domain is DVKVTQSSRYLVKRTGEKVFLECVQDMDHENMFWYRQDPGLGLRLIYFSYDVKMKEKGDIPEGYSVSREKKERFSLILESASTNQTSMYLCASSLRRLPWETQYFGPGTRLLVL.

V usage is TRBV14 and J usage is TRBJ2-7, with D unclear. This CDR3 is built from 15 residues. V gave up 0 bases and J gave up 0 bases, with 9 bases separating them. Germline CDR1 and CDR2: SGHDN and FVKESK. CDR3 nucleotide sequence: TGTGCCAGCAGCCAAGATGGTTGGGGCTCCTACGAGCAGTACTTC. It specifies CASSQDGWGSYEQYF.

This clonotype was observed a handful of times. The chain recombines TRBV28 with TRBJ2-1, with 9 bases fitting TRBD2. Germline CDR1 MDHEN, CDR2 SYDVKM. The J segment lost 8 bases and the V segment lost 3 bases, leaving 14 bases of the junction unmatched. The CDR3 has 17 residues. CDR3 in amino acids: CASSLASGALSNDEQFF. The CDR3 DNA sequence: TGTGCCAGCAGTTTGGCTAGCGGGGCCCTTTCGAACGATGAGCAGTTCTTC.

At least ten counts were recorded for this clonotype. The rearrangement joins TRBV12-3 or TRBV12-4 to TRBJ2-3; no clear D gene. CDR3 length equals 12 residues. V was trimmed by 5 bases and J by 4 bases, leaving 7 bases between them. CDR3 protein: CASSEWADTQYF. CDR3 bases: TGTGCCAGCAGTGAATGGGCAGATACGCAGTATTTT.

This clonotype was counted between two and nine times. The chain is built from TRBV28 and TRBJ2-5, with a tentative D call TRBD2 (6 bases). Trimming cost V 2 bases and J 3 bases, with 22 bases left between them. Per the germline V gene, CDR1 is MDHEN and CDR2 is SYDVKM. This CDR3 contains 18 residues. The CDR3 bases are TGTGCCAGCAGTTTAGGGAGGCTGAGCCCCATGAATGAAGAGACCCAGTACTTC. This translates into CASSLGRLSPMNEETQYF.

This clonotype has only a few counts. The CDR3 bases are TGTGCCAGCAGGGGTCCCCAGGCCTACTATAGCAATCAGCCCCAGCATTTT. Its translation is CASRGPQAYYSNQPQHF. V is TRBV28 and J is TRBJ1-5; D call uncertain. V lost 6 bases and J 0 bases, leaving 18 bases between the germline ends. The CDR3 loop spans 17 amino acids. Germline CDR1 is MDHEN and CDR2 is SYDVKM.

The gene calls are TRBV5-1 and TRBJ1-1; D unresolved. Germline lookup yields CDR1 SGHRS and CDR2 YFSETQ. The CDR3 loop spans 13 amino acids. V was clipped by 1 base and J by 10 bases, with 14 bases between them. The CDR3 reads CASSLNPQRTAFF. The CDR3 DNA sequence: TGCGCCAGCAGCTTGAACCCACAGAGGACAGCTTTCTTT.

CDR3 DNA sequence: TGTGCCAGCAGTCCGATCCTGGACAGTTCCTACGAGCAGTACTTC. The encoded protein is CASSPILDSSYEQYF. The chain joins TRBV28 to TRBJ2-7; D might be TRBD1 (6 bases). The CDR3 is 15 amino acids. Germline V lookup: CDR1 MDHEN, CDR2 SYDVKM. The V gene lost 5 bases and the J gene lost 1 base, with 15 bases spanning the gap.

The genes are TRBV28 and TRBJ1-5; D unclear. The CDR3 spans 14 residues. Germline V CDR1 and CDR2: MDHEN, SYDVKM. V was shortened by 0 bases and J by 1 base, with 4 bases between the two germline ends. In DNA form, the CDR3 reads TGTGCCAGCAGTTTATGGGACAGCAATCAGCCCCAGCATTTT. It encodes CASSLWDSNQPQHF.